These 15 T cell receptor beta chains were all obtained from the same sample, sequenced in a study of shared clonotypes between healthy human individuals. Sequenced by immunoSEQ multiplex PCR; TCRdb stores in-frame clones only, minus some. The table includes about 2,200,000 clones, 85% to 95% detected once. Only CD45RO-negative cells positively selected for CCR7 counted as naive CD8 cells, so terminally differentiated effector memory CD45RA+ cells were excluded. Material for sequencing was naive CD8+ T cells from PBMCs. The receptors originated from a young man in good health. Some clones in this sample may be carry-over from other donors' samples.

This chain links TRBV11-2 with TRBJ2-5; 13 bases align to TRBD2. With 5 bases clipped from V and 2 bases from J, the junction kept 11 bases outside the gene matches. The CDR3 runs 18 residues. Germline CDR1 SGHAT, CDR2 FQNNGV. Written as DNA, the CDR3 is TGTGCCAGCAGCGCACGGACTAGCGGGAGAGTTCGGCAAGAGACCCAGTACTTC. It translates to CASSARTSGRVRQETQYF.

This clone turned up a few times. The chain couples TRBV19 to TRBJ1-1; D uncertain. Germline CDR1 and CDR2: LNHDA and SQIVND (reference sequence). The CDR3 is made up of 14 amino acids. Trimming cost V 7 bases and J 1 base, with 13 bases left between them. The CDR3 DNA reads TGTGCCAGTATCCGGAGCAGGAGGAACACTGAAGCTTTCTTT. Translation: CASIRSRRNTEAFF.

This clone has just one count. Other nucleotide sequences in the sample specify the same CDR3. The V gene is TRBV9, the J gene TRBJ2-7, with D unresolved. V was clipped by 4 bases and J by 2 bases, with 10 bases between them. The CDR3 is made up of 13 amino acids. The germline gives CDR1 SGDLS, CDR2 YYNGEE. CDR3 DNA sequence: TGTGCCAGCAGCCCGGACCGTCCCTACGAGCAGTACTTC. Its translation: CASSPDRPYEQYF.

This clone turned up a few times. The V gene is TRBV11-2, the J gene TRBJ1-2, with TRBD1 as a possible D gene (6 bases). The CDR3 length is 14 residues. The V end was cut by 1 base, the J end by 4 bases, with 10 bases between. Germline V gives CDR1 SGHAT, CDR2 FQNNGV. The CDR3 coding sequence is TGTGCCAGCAGCTTAGGTGCCAGGGGCTATGGCTACACCTTC. Translating it yields CASSLGARGYGYTF.

This chain connects TRBV6-1 to TRBJ2-1, with D maybe TRBD2 (7 bases). There are 16 residues in the CDR3. V lost 4 bases, J lost 2 bases, and 15 bases lay in between. CDR1 and CDR2 (germline): MNHNS, SASEGT. The CDR3 coding sequence is TGTGCCAGCAGTGCCCCCCGGGGGGCGACCTACAATGAGCAGTTCTTC. Protein: CASSAPRGATYNEQFF.

This chain uses TRBV4-1 with TRBJ1-1; maybe TRBD1 (5 bases). The germline gives CDR1 MGHRA, CDR2 YSYEKL. V was clipped by 3 bases and J by 0 bases, with 14 bases between them. CDR3 length equals 16 residues. The CDR3 reads CASSQALGTLNTEAFF. CDR3 bases: TGCGCCAGCAGCCAGGCCCTCGGGACGTTGAACACTGAAGCTTTCTTT.

This chain uses TRBV10-3 with TRBJ1-1; no clear D. Germline CDR1 ENHRY, CDR2 SYGVKD. This CDR3 has 12 residues. V was shortened by 4 bases and J by 5 bases, with 8 bases between the two germline ends. For the CDR3, the DNA is TGTGCCATCAGTGTGGGGAGAACTGAAGCTTTCTTT. Amino acid sequence: CAISVGRTEAFF.

The count of this clone is one. The chain uses TRBV30 and TRBJ2-5; TRBD2 matches at 16 bases. Per the germline V gene, CDR1 is GTSNPN and CDR2 is SVGIG (reference sequence). Germline trimming cut 1 base from V and 7 bases from J; bases unmatched to any gene: 12. The CDR3 has 18 residues. Here the CDR3 reads CAWSAKKGLAGGPGTQYF. CDR3 sequence (DNA): TGTGCCTGGAGTGCAAAAAAGGGACTAGCGGGAGGGCCTGGGACCCAGTACTTC.

The V and J genes are TRBV5-4 and TRBJ2-7, with 8 bases identical to TRBD1. V trimming: 6 bases; J trimming: 6 bases; junction bases outside the gene matches: 8. Germline CDR1 SGHNT, CDR2 YYREEE (reference sequence). The CDR3 has 13 amino acids. CDR3 protein: CASTAGGSGEQYF. In nucleotides, the CDR3 is TGTGCCAGCACCGCAGGGGGCTCGGGCGAGCAGTACTTC.

This chain uses TRBV7-9 with TRBJ2-5; 10 bases line up with TRBD2. The DNA matches TRBJ2-7 better at its end, which makes the J call doubtful. The CDR3 extends over 17 amino acids. Germline CDR1 SEHNR, CDR2 FQNEAQ (reference sequence). CDR3 region: CATPPLAGDLLGYEQYF. Written as DNA, the CDR3 is TGTGCCACCCCGCCCCTAGCGGGAGACCTACTTGGGTACGAGCAGTACTTC.

The chain links TRBV7-6 to TRBJ2-1, with 7 positions matching TRBD1. Germline CDR1 SGHVS, CDR2 FNYEAQ. The V gene end was trimmed by 5 bases and the J gene end by 10 bases; junction bases not matched to a gene: 20. CDR3 size: 17 residues. The CDR3 DNA reads as TGTGCCAGCAGCCCACTAACCGGGACAGACTTCAGGGGAGAGCAGTTCTTC. It translates to CASSPLTGTDFRGEQFF.

V and J are TRBV6-5 and TRBJ2-3, with D tentatively TRBD1 (6 bases). CDR3 length: 14 amino acids. V lost 6 bases and J 2 bases, leaving 12 bases between the germline ends. Per germline, CDR1 MNHEY and CDR2 SVGAGI. DNA for the CDR3: TGTGCCAGCAGCGATCAGGGGCACACAGATACGCAGTATTTT. Its translation: CASSDQGHTDTQYF.

This clone occurred once. The genes are TRBV19 and TRBJ2-1; D perhaps matches TRBD2 (6 bases). Between the trimmed V and J ends, which lost 6 bases and 8 bases, there was a span of 23 bases. Germline assignment: CDR1 LNHDA and CDR2 SQIVND (reference sequence). The CDR3 totals 16 residues. This chain's CDR3 is CASSPSAGSGFDEQFF. The CDR3 DNA reads TGTGCCAGTAGCCCTTCCGCGGGATCTGGATTCGATGAGCAGTTCTTC.

This chain links TRBV6-5 with TRBJ1-2; TRBD1 aligns across 8 bases. This CDR3 spans 16 amino acids. V lost 2 bases and J lost 2; bases outside the gene matches: 7. Germline CDR1 reads MNHEY; CDR2 reads SVGAGI. This chain's CDR3 is CASSYGRTGKNYGYTF. In DNA form, the CDR3 reads TGTGCCAGCAGTTACGGGAGGACAGGGAAAAACTATGGCTACACCTTC.

The V and J genes are TRBV6-5 and TRBJ1-2; D unclear. V was pared by 2 bases and J by 6 bases, with 10 bases between. Germline lookup yields CDR1 MNHEY and CDR2 SVGAGI. The CDR3 has 13 amino acids. The CDR3 protein is CASSYTGWDGYTF. For the CDR3, the DNA is TGTGCCAGCAGTTACACGGGGTGGGATGGCTACACCTTC.